This T cell receptor beta chain was captured by sequencing in a study of T cells after posttransplantation cyclophosphamide. The study's findings and limits: Donor-recipient repertoire similarity was low at 1-2 months, rising over year one.

This related bone marrow graft donor gave peripheral blood on the day of marrow donation. The protocol was immunoSEQ multiplex PCR, while the TCRdb copy is restricted to in-frame clones and leaves out a portion. The sample yields 20,000 to 30,000 clones, without any singletons. CDR1 and CDR2 from the germline V gene are MDHEN and SYDVKM. The CDR3 has 13 residues. J gave up 4 bases and V 6 bases, and 5 bases lay outside the gene matches. This clone was detected ten times or more. Its antigen is unknown. This chain uses TRBV28 with TRBJ2-7; 8 bases match TRBD2. This receptor was obtained from a woman between 50 and 59 years old in good health, CMV-negative, and a related stem cell transplant donor. The sequencing sample was made of PBMCs. The CDR3 DNA is TGTGCCAGCAGGGGAGGCGGGAGGTACGAGCAGTACTTC. This encodes CASRGGGRYEQYF.